This T cell receptor beta chain was observed in a study of early T cells in non-severe SARS-CoV-2 infection. The wider study: With bulk RNA from unsorted whole blood as input, sequencing yielded unpaired chains.

Individual cDNA molecules were tagged with unique molecular identifiers. One entry per CDR3 protein, called by TCRdb with MiXCR from the 5' RACE reads. The data contain some 63,000 distinct CDR3 sequences, approximately 13% of them singletons. Broader study findings: Comparison of clonotypes with VDJdb favored anti-spike CD8 responses while missing private and CD4 specificities.

Deletions cut 5 bases from V and 4 bases from J, with 12 bases between. The CDR3 contains 13 residues. From germline, CDR1 is SGDLS and CDR2 YYNGEE. This clonotype was counted ten times or more. The antigen is undetermined. The gene calls are TRBV9 and TRBJ1-1; D possibly corresponds to TRBD1 (5 bases). The source is an adult who was a healthcare worker with PCR-confirmed SARS-CoV-2 infection or an uninfected control (not recorded which). What was sequenced was whole blood. CDR3 residues: CASRDMGTTEAFF. DNA of the CDR3: TGTGCCAGCAGGGATATGGGGACCACTGAAGCTTTCTTT.